The 9 T cell receptor beta chains reported below all come from one sample, sequenced in a study of blood T cells in healthy people across ages. A second PCR, run for roughly 7 to 11 cycles, used a sample-barcoded 5' primer plus a J-beta primer mix. TCRdb redid the calling of the 5' RACE reads with MiXCR, one entry per CDR3 protein. The sample has about 970,000 distinct CDR3 sequences, just over 50% seen once; the top ten hold 20% to 25%. The material sequenced was blood. The receptor source for this set is a woman aged 55-75 years in good health.

The V gene is TRBV20-1, the J gene TRBJ2-7; TRBD1 matches 8 bases. The germline CDR1 and CDR2 sequences are DFQATT and SNEGSKA (reference sequence). There are 14 residues in the CDR3. V was clipped by 1 base and J by 3 bases; unmatched bases: 5. CDR3 nucleotides: TGCAGTGCTAGAGTTCAGGGGGCTAACTACGAGCAGTACTTC. It translates to CSARVQGANYEQYF.

DNA of the CDR3: TGCGCCAGCAGCTTATCAAGCGAATTCTATAGGTACGATGAGCAGTTCTTC. Protein sequence: CASSLSSEFYRYDEQFF. The V and J genes are TRBV5-1 and TRBJ2-1; the D is unclear. The CDR3 length is 17 residues. Trimming left V 2 bases short and J 8 bases short, with 23 bases between. Germline CDR1 reads SGHRS; CDR2 reads YFSETQ.

This clonotype was seen a few times. CDR3 sequence (DNA): TGCAGTGCTAGAGTTGCTGCGGGAGAGTCCTACAATGAGCAGTTCTTC. Translating it yields CSARVAAGESYNEQFF. The rearrangement links TRBV20-1 to TRBJ2-1; TRBD2 matches 7 bases. Germline lookup yields CDR1 DFQATT and CDR2 SNEGSKA (reference sequence). The CDR3 has 16 amino acids. J gave up 1 base and V 1 base, and 7 bases lay outside the gene matches.

V and J are TRBV30 and TRBJ2-3, with TRBD1 matching 11 bases. The CDR3 consists of 15 residues. The trim removed 2 bases at V and 10 bases at J, leaving 11 bases unmatched. Germline CDR1 reads GTSNPN; CDR2 reads SVGIG (reference sequence). CDR3 coding DNA: TGTGCCTGGAGTAGGACAGGGGGCGCTTTCTCGGCGCAGTATTTT. This translates into CAWSRTGGAFSAQYF.

This clonotype was recorded a few times. The chain recombines TRBV14 with TRBJ2-3; D gene uncertain. V lost 0 bases to trimming and J lost 3 bases, with 16 bases between them. CDR3 length: 17 residues. Germline CDR1 reads SGHDN; CDR2 reads FVKESK. Here the CDR3 DNA reads TGTGCCAGCAGCCAAGATCGTCTGAACCTGGGGACAGATACGCAGTATTTT. As protein: CASSQDRLNLGTDTQYF. Combining the CDR3 with reference TRBV14 and TRBJ2-3 gives the whole variable domain EAGVTQFPSHSVIEKGQTVTLRCDPISGHDNLYWYRRVMGKEIKFLLHFVKESKQDESGMPNNRFLAERTGGTYSTLKVQPAELEDSGVYFCASSQDRLNLGTDTQYFGPGTRLTVL.

The V gene is TRBV5-6, the J gene TRBJ2-5; D perhaps matches TRBD1 (5 bases). The tail of the sequence fits TRBJ2-7 better, so the J call may be wrong. Germline V gene data show CDR1 as SGHDT and CDR2 as YYEEEE. This CDR3 is built from 12 residues. The CDR3 coding sequence is TGTGCCAGCGGCTCAACAGGTTACGAGCAGTACTTC. It codes for CASGSTGYEQYF.

J is TRBJ2-2 and V is TRBV5-5; a weak D match, TRBD2 (5 bases). Germline CDR1 and CDR2: SGHKS and YYEKEE (reference sequence). The CDR3 totals 17 residues. The ends were cut back, 3 bases at V and 1 base at J, with 16 bases in the middle. This chain's CDR3 is CASSSGDYRENTGELFF. For the CDR3, the DNA is TGTGCCAGCAGCTCGGGCGACTACCGAGAGAACACCGGGGAGCTGTTTTTT.

The chain employs TRBV6-6 and TRBJ2-3, with 9 nucleotides matching TRBD1. The CDR3 length is 14 residues. Unmatched junction bases numbered 3, after V lost 2 bases and J lost 6 bases. Looked up from germline, CDR1 is MNHNY and CDR2 is SVGAGI (reference sequence). The CDR3: CASSYRQGVDTQYF. Written as DNA, the CDR3 is TGTGCCAGCAGTTACAGACAGGGGGTGGATACGCAGTATTTT.

The rearrangement uses TRBV25-1 and TRBJ2-5, with TRBD2 as a possible D gene (5 bases). V dropped 1 base and J dropped 0 bases, with 18 bases sitting between them. CDR3 size: 18 residues. CDR1 MGHDK and CDR2 SYGVNS come from the germline V gene. In DNA form, the CDR3 reads TGTGCCAGCAGTGAATGGGCCCCAACCCGAGCGGACCAAGAGACCCAGTACTTC. Its protein is CASSEWAPTRADQETQYF. Full variable domain (remainder filled in from reference TRBV25-1 and TRBJ2-5): EADIYQTPRYLVIGTGKKITLECSQTMGHDKMYWYQQDPGMELHLIHYSYGVNSTEKGDLSSESTVSRIRTEHFPLTLESARPSHTSQYLCASSEWAPTRADQETQYFGPGTRLLVL.